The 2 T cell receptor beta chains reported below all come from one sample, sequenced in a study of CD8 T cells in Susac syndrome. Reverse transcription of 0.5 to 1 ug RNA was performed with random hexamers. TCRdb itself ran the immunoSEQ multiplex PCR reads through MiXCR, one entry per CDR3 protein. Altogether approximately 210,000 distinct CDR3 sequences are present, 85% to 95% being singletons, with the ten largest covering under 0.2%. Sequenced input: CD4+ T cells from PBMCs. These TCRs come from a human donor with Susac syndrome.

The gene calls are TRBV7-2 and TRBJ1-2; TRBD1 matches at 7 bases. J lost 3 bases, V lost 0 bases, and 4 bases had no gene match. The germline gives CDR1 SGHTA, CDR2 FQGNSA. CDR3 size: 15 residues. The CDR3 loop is CASSLAFRGYYGYTF. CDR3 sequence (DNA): TGTGCCAGCAGCTTAGCCTTCAGGGGGTACTATGGCTACACCTTC.

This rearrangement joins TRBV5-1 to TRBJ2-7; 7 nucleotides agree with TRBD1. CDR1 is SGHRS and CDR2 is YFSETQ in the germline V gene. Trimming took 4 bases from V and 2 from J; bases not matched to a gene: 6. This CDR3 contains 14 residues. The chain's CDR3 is CASSPGQAAYEQYF. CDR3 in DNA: TGCGCCAGCAGCCCCGGACAGGCAGCCTACGAGCAGTACTTC.